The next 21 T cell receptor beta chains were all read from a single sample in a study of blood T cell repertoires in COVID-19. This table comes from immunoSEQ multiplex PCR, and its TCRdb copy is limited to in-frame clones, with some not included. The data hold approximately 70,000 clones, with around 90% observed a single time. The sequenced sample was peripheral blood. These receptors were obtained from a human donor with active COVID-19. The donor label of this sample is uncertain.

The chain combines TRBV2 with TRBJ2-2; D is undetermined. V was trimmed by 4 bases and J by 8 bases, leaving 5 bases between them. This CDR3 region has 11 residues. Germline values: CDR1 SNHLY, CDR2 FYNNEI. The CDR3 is CASSVLGELFF. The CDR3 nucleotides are TGTGCCAGCAGTGTCCTAGGGGAGCTGTTTTTT.

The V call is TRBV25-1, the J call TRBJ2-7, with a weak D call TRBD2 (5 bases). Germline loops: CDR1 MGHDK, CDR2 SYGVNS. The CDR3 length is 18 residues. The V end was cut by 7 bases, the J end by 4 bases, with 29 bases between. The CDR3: CASNIPQTPAGSRYEQYF. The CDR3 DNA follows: TGTGCCAGCAATATTCCTCAGACCCCAGCTGGGAGTCGGTACGAGCAGTACTTC.

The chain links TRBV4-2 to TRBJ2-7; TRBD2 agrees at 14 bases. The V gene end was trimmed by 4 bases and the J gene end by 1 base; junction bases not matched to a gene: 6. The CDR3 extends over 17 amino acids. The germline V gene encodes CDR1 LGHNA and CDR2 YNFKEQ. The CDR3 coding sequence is TGTGCCAGCAGCCGAGGACTAGCGGGAGGAAAGTCCTACGAGCAGTACTTC. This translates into CASSRGLAGGKSYEQYF.

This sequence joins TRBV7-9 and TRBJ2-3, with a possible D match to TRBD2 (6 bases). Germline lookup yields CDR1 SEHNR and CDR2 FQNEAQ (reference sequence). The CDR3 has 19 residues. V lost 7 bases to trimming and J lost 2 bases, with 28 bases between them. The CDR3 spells CASNTARLGVGTFTDTQYF. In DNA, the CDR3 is TGTGCCAGCAACACAGCGAGACTAGGAGTGGGAACCTTCACAGATACGCAGTATTTT.

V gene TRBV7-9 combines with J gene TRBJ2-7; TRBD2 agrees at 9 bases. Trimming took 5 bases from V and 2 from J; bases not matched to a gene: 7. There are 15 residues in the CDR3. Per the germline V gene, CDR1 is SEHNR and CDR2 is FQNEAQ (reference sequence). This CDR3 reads CASSLRAGGPYEQYF. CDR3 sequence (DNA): TGTGCCAGCAGCCTCCGGGCGGGAGGGCCCTACGAGCAGTACTTC.

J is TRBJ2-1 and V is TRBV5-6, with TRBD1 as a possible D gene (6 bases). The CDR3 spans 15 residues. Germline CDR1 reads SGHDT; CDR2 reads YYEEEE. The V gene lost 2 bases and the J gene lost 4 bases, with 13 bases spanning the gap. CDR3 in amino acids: CASSFGQTPYNEQFF. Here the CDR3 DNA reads TGTGCCAGCAGCTTTGGACAGACCCCGTACAATGAGCAGTTCTTC. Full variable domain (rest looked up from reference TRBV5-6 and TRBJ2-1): DAGVTQSPTHLIKTRGQQVTLRCSPKSGHDTVSWYQQALGQGPQFIFQYYEEEERQRGNFPDRFSGHQFPNYSSELNVNALLLGDSALYLCASSFGQTPYNEQFFGPGTRLTVL.

In DNA form, the CDR3 reads TGCGCCAGCAGCTTATCCGGGACTAGCGGGTACAATGAGCAGTTCTTC. Amino acid sequence: CASSLSGTSGYNEQFF. The V and J genes are TRBV5-1 and TRBJ2-1, with 12 bases identical to TRBD2. The junction had 4 bases not matched to a gene; V was cut back by 2 bases and J by 4 bases. CDR3 length equals 16 residues. Germline CDR1 reads SGHRS; CDR2 reads YFSETQ.

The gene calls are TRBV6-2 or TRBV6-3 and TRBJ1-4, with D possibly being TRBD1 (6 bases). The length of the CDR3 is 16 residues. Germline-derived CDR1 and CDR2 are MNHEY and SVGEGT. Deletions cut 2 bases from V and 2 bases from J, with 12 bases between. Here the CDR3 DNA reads TGTGCCAGCAGTTACCCCAACAGGGTGACTAATGAAAAACTGTTTTTT. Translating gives CASSYPNRVTNEKLFF.

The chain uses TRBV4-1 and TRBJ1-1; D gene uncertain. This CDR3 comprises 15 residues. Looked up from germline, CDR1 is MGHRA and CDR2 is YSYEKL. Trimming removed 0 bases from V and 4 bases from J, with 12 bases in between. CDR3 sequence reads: CASSQEGGRRTEAFF. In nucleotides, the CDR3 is TGCGCCAGCAGCCAAGAAGGCGGGCGGCGCACTGAAGCTTTCTTT.

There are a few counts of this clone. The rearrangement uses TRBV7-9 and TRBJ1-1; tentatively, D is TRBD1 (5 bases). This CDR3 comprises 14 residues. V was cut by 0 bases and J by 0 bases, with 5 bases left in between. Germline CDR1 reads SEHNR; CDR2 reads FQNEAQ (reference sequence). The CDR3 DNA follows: TGTGCCAGCAGCTTAGCAGGGGTGAACACTGAAGCTTTCTTT. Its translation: CASSLAGVNTEAFF.

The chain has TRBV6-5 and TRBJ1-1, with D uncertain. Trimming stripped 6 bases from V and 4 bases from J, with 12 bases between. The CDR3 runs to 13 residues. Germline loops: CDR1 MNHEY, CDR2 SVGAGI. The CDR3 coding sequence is TGTGCCAGCAGCCGCTTGGAGGGCACTGAAGCTTTCTTT. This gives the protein CASSRLEGTEAFF.

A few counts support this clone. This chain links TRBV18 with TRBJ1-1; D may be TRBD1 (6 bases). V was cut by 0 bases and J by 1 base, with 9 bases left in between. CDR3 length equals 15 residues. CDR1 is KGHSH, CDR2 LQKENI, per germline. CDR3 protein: CASSPPSGANTEAFF. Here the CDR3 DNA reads TGTGCCAGCTCACCACCGTCAGGGGCGAACACTGAAGCTTTCTTT.

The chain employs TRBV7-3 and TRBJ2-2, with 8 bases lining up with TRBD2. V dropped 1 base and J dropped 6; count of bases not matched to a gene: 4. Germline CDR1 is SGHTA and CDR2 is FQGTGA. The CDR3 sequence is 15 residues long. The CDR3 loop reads CASSLNGRASGELFF. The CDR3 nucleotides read TGTGCCAGCAGCTTAAACGGGAGGGCCTCCGGGGAGCTGTTTTTT.

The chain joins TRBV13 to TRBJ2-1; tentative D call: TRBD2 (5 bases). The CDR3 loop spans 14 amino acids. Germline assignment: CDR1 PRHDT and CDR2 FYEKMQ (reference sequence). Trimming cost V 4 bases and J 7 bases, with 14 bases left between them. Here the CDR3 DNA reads TGTGCCAGCAGCTCTCGCCGAGGGTCAAATGAGCAGTTCTTC. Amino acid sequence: CASSSRRGSNEQFF.

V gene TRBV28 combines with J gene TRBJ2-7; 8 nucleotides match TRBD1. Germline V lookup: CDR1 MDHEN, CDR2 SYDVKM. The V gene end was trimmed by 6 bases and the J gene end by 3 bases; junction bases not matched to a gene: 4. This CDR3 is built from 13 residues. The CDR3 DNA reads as TGTGCCAGCAGGACGACAGGGGTCTACGAGCAGTACTTC. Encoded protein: CASRTTGVYEQYF.

The CDR3 is CASSQPDWQGQFF. CDR3 in DNA: TGTGCCAGCAGCCAGCCCGACTGGCAGGGGCAGTTCTTC. The chain is built from TRBV7-7 and TRBJ2-1, with D possibly TRBD1 on 5 matching bases. The CDR3 runs 13 residues. Trimming shortened V by 5 bases and J by 12 bases, and 17 bases separated the two germline ends. Germline CDR1 reads SSHAT; CDR2 reads FNYEAQ (reference sequence).

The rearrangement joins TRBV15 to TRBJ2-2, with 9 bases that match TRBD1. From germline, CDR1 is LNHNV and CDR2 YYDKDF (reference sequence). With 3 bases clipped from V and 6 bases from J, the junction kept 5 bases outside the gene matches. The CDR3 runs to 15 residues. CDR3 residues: CATSRDRGVPGELFF. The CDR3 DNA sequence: TGTGCCACCAGCAGGGACAGGGGAGTGCCCGGGGAGCTGTTTTTT.

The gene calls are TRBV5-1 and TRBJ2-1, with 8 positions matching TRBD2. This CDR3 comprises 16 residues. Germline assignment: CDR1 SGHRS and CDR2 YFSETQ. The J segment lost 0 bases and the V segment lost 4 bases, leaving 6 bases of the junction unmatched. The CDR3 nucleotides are TGCGCCAGCAGCGATACTAGCGGAAGCTCCTACAATGAGCAGTTCTTC. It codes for CASSDTSGSSYNEQFF.

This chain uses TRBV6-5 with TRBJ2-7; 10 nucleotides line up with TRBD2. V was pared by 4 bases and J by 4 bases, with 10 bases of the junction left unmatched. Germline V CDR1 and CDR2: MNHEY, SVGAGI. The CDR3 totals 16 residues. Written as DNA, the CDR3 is TGTGCCAGCAGTTTTTCCCCTAGCGGGAGTGCTTACGAGCAGTACTTC. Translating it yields CASSFSPSGSAYEQYF.

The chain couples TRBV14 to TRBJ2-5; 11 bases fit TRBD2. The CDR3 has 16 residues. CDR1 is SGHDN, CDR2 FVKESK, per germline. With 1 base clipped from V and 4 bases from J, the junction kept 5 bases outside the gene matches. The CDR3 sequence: CASSQGLAGPRETQYF. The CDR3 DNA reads TGTGCCAGCAGCCAAGGACTAGCGGGACCCCGAGAGACCCAGTACTTC. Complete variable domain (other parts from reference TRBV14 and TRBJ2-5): EAGVTQFPSHSVIEKGQTVTLRCDPISGHDNLYWYRRVMGKEIKFLLHFVKESKQDESGMPNNRFLAERTGGTYSTLKVQPAELEDSGVYFCASSQGLAGPRETQYFGPGTRLLVL.

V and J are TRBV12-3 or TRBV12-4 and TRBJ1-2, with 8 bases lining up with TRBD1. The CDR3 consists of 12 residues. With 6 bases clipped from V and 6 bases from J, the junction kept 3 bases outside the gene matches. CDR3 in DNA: TGTGCCAGCAGATCGACAGGGGATGGCTACACCTTC. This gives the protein CASRSTGDGYTF.